One sample yielded the 21 T cell receptor beta chains listed below, sequenced in a study of shared clonotypes between healthy human individuals. TCRdb's table, derived via immunoSEQ multiplex PCR, lists solely in-frame clones and lacks some. The sample yields approximately 1.5 million clones, 95% to 99% seen once. Sequencing was carried out using naive CD4+ T cells sorted from blood. Noted subset: CD45RA+ positively selected. The receptor source for this set is a man aged 30 to 45 in good health.

This sequence joins TRBV10-3 and TRBJ2-5; TRBD2 is a possible D gene (5 bases). The V and J ends lost 10 bases and 1 base respectively, with 13 bases between them. This CDR3 is 13 amino acids long. The germline V gene encodes CDR1 ENHRY and CDR2 SYGVKD. The CDR3 region has the DNA TGTGCCACCCAGCGGACTTTCCAAGAGACCCAGTACTTC. Protein product: CATQRTFQETQYF.

The chain uses TRBV15 and TRBJ2-6; TRBD1 aligns across 7 bases. V lost 2 bases and J lost 4; bases outside the gene matches: 2. Germline V CDR1 and CDR2: LNHNV, YYDKDF (reference sequence). The CDR3 is made up of 15 amino acids. The CDR3 sequence: CATSRTGAGANVLTF. The DNA of the CDR3 is TGTGCCACCAGCAGAACAGGGGCAGGGGCCAACGTCCTGACTTTC. The full variable domain, in which reference TRBV15 and TRBJ2-6 provide the parts outside the CDR3, is DAMVIQNPRYQVTQFGKPVTLSCSQTLNHNVMYWYQQKSSQAPKLLFHYYDKDFNNEADTPDNFQSRRPNTSFCFLDIRSPGLGDTAMYLCATSRTGAGANVLTFGAGSRLTVL.

The rearrangement uses TRBV27 and TRBJ2-7; D not resolved. The CDR3 runs 11 residues. Between the trimmed V and J ends, which lost 6 bases and 10 bases, there was a span of 13 bases. CDR1 and CDR2 from the germline V gene are MNHEY and SMNVEV (reference sequence). CDR3 protein: CASRGTWSQYF. The CDR3 region has the DNA TGTGCCAGCAGGGGAACGTGGAGCCAGTACTTC.

The chain combines TRBV5-6 with TRBJ2-7; 9 bases fit TRBD1. There are 15 residues in the CDR3. CDR1 and CDR2 (germline): SGHDT, YYEEEE. V was pared by 3 bases and J by 2 bases, with 6 bases of the junction left unmatched. CDR3 coding DNA: TGTGCCAGCAGCTCCTCGGGACAGGGAACCTACGAGCAGTACTTC. Translating gives CASSSSGQGTYEQYF.

The V and J genes are TRBV4-3 and TRBJ1-2; 7 bases map to TRBD1. The V gene end was trimmed by 1 base and the J gene end by 5 bases; junction bases not matched to a gene: 10. CDR3 size: 16 residues. Germline values: CDR1 LGHNA, CDR2 YSLEER. DNA for the CDR3: TGCGCCAGCAGCCAAGTCCCGGGACAGCTATCGTATGGCTACACCTTC. It encodes CASSQVPGQLSYGYTF.

The rearrangement joins TRBV28 to TRBJ1-2; possible D gene TRBD1, 6 bases. This CDR3 is 16 amino acids long. CDR1 and CDR2 (germline): MDHEN, SYDVKM. The germline V and J ends were trimmed by 3 bases and 7 bases, with 21 bases remaining between them. CDR3 region: CASSFGGPSRVLGYTF. The CDR3, as DNA: TGTGCCAGCAGTTTTGGGGGGCCCTCCCGGGTCCTTGGCTACACCTTC.

The chain is built from TRBV12-5 and TRBJ2-1, with 14 nucleotides matching TRBD2. V lost 2 bases, J lost 6 bases, and 6 bases stayed unmatched. The CDR3 contains 17 residues. CDR1 is LGHNT and CDR2 is FRNRAP in the germline V gene. The CDR3 DNA reads as TGTGCTAGTGGTTTGACACGACTAGCGGGAGGGACCAATGAGCAGTTCTTC. This gives the protein CASGLTRLAGGTNEQFF.

The chain has TRBV5-4 and TRBJ2-1, with TRBD2 matching 12 bases. Trimming at V came to 4 bases and at J to 0 bases, leaving 11 bases not matched to a gene. In germline, CDR1 is SGHNT, CDR2 YYREEE (reference sequence). This CDR3 region has 19 residues. The CDR3, as DNA: TGTGCCAGCAGCCCGGGACTAGCGGGCCCGGGGAGCTCCTACAATGAGCAGTTCTTC. Its protein product is CASSPGLAGPGSSYNEQFF.

The rearrangement joins TRBV18 to TRBJ2-5; TRBD2 matches at 12 bases. V shed 3 bases and J 4 bases; nucleotides not matched to a gene: 9. CDR1 is KGHSH, CDR2 LQKENI, per germline. The CDR3 totals 17 residues. The CDR3 sequence: CASSPERLAGDLETQYF. DNA of the CDR3: TGTGCCAGCTCACCTGAAAGACTAGCGGGAGATCTAGAGACCCAGTACTTC.

The chain carries TRBV7-6 and TRBJ2-2, with 11 bases aligning to TRBD2. Trimming cost V 5 bases and J 1 base; bases outside gene matches: 3. There are 16 residues in the CDR3. Germline CDR1 reads SGHVS; CDR2 reads FNYEAQ. CDR3 region: CASSIGTSGNTGELFF. The CDR3, as DNA: TGTGCCAGCAGCATAGGGACTAGCGGGAACACCGGGGAGCTGTTTTTT.

The rearrangement joins TRBV28 to TRBJ2-7; TRBD1 is a possible D gene (5 bases). Germline assignment: CDR1 MDHEN and CDR2 SYDVKM. Trimming left V 6 bases short and J 9 bases short, with 24 bases between. This CDR3 contains 15 residues. This chain's CDR3 is CASRSNQGILRGQYF. The DNA of the CDR3 is TGTGCCAGCAGAAGTAACCAGGGTATCCTACGAGGGCAGTACTTC.

The chain couples TRBV9 to TRBJ2-5; a possible D gene is TRBD1 (7 bases). CDR3 size: 15 residues. The germline gives CDR1 SGDLS, CDR2 YYNGEE. V was trimmed by 3 bases and J by 2 bases, leaving 14 bases between them. CDR3 amino acids: CASSAQGGGQETQYF. The CDR3, as DNA: TGTGCCAGCAGCGCCCAGGGGGGAGGTCAAGAGACCCAGTACTTC.

The gene calls are TRBV2 and TRBJ1-2; weak D call: TRBD1 (6 bases). The CDR3 is 14 residues long. The germline V gene has CDR1 SNHLY and CDR2 FYNNEI. Between the trimmed V and J ends, which lost 3 bases and 1 base, there was a span of 9 bases. CDR3 sequence (DNA): TGTGCCAGCAGTGAGTGGACAGTTAACTATGGCTACACCTTC. As protein: CASSEWTVNYGYTF.

This chain joins TRBV10-3 and TRBJ1-1; a possible D gene is TRBD1 (5 bases). CDR3 length equals 14 residues. Germline-derived CDR1 and CDR2 are ENHRY and SYGVKD. The V gene lost 4 bases and the J gene lost 6 bases, with 15 bases spanning the gap. CDR3 DNA: TGTGCCATCAGTGGTGGAACAGGAGAAGCTGAAGCTTTCTTT. It codes for CAISGGTGEAEAFF.

With respect to this clone: Other DNA sequences of this sample code for an identical CDR3. The chain uses TRBV6-5 and TRBJ2-7; D possibly corresponds to TRBD2 (6 bases). Germline CDR1 reads MNHEY; CDR2 reads SVGAGI. There are 15 residues in the CDR3. V lost 0 bases and J lost 0, with 9 bases in between. This CDR3 reads CASSYSAGSSYEQYF. CDR3 nucleotide sequence: TGTGCCAGCAGTTACTCCGCGGGAAGCTCCTACGAGCAGTACTTC.

The rearrangement links TRBV18 to TRBJ2-3; 10 bases are a match to TRBD1. CDR1 KGHSH and CDR2 LQKENI come from the germline V gene. This CDR3 has 18 residues. The V gene end was trimmed by 6 bases and the J gene end by 2 bases; junction bases not matched to a gene: 14. The CDR3 bases are TGTGCCAGCTCGTACGACAGGGGGCACTCCTTATTCACAGATACGCAGTATTTT. Encoded protein: CASSYDRGHSLFTDTQYF.

The V and J genes are TRBV15 and TRBJ1-1; 9 bases fit TRBD1. Germline loops: CDR1 LNHNV, CDR2 YYDKDF (reference sequence). This CDR3 has 15 residues. Germline trimming cut 6 bases from V and 1 base from J; bases unmatched to any gene: 6. CDR3 sequence reads: CATRDRGLKNTEAFF. CDR3 nucleotides: TGTGCCACCAGGGACAGGGGCCTTAAGAACACTGAAGCTTTCTTT.

The chain carries TRBV19 and TRBJ1-2; D perhaps matches TRBD1 (6 bases). The germline gives CDR1 LNHDA, CDR2 SQIVND (reference sequence). Trimming left V 0 bases short and J 4 bases short, with 18 bases between. The CDR3 spans 17 residues. Here the CDR3 reads CASSIDLWLGATYGYTF. CDR3 bases: TGTGCCAGTAGTATAGATCTATGGCTGGGGGCGACCTATGGCTACACCTTC.

The J gene is TRBJ2-2, the V gene TRBV7-8, with D unresolved. CDR1 and CDR2 from the germline V gene are SGHVS and FQNEAQ. The CDR3 contains 14 residues. Trimming left V 2 bases short and J 2 bases short, with 6 bases between. The CDR3, as DNA: TGTGCCAGCAGCTTATACGGCAACACCGGGGAGCTGTTTTTT. Translation gives CASSLYGNTGELFF.

The rearrangement uses TRBV7-2 and TRBJ2-5; D is unresolved. CDR1 is SGHTA, CDR2 FQGNSA, per germline. This CDR3 contains 11 residues. The V end lost 4 bases, the J end lost 7 bases, and 7 bases lay between the germline ends. The CDR3 DNA is TGTGCCAGCAGCTCCGCGGCGACCCAGTACTTC. Translating it yields CASSSAATQYF.

The CDR3 spells CASSLLGQGRTDTQYF. CDR3 bases: TGTGCCAGCAGTTTATTAGGCCAGGGGCGCACAGATACGCAGTATTTT. V gene TRBV28 combines with J gene TRBJ2-3; D is possibly TRBD1 (6 bases). V lost 1 base and J 1 base, leaving 12 bases between the germline ends. The length of the CDR3 is 16 residues. Germline CDR1 MDHEN, CDR2 SYDVKM.